The rows below give T cell receptor beta chains drawn from one sample of a study of identical twins. TCRdb re-derived calls from the 5' RACE reads in MiXCR, one entry per CDR3 protein. Seen here are about 200,000 distinct CDR3 sequences, approximately 10% observed once, and the top ten hold over 8%. The sample was memory T cells sorted from blood. These receptor sequences come from a man in his forties or fifties in good health. CDR3s leave out the opening cysteine and the closing phenylalanine or tryptophan.

CDR3 protein	V gene
ASSLRSGRRDEQF	TRBV12-3/TRBV12-4
SARLGTDTQY	TRBV20-1
ASSGRTGGESGSGYT	TRBV5-1
SVDWTEGTDTQY	TRBV29-1
ASSLAGPSENTIY	TRBV5-1
ASSFGTGPRGEKLF	TRBV5-1
ASSYDRREAF	TRBV6-2/TRBV6-3
SARFLGDTQY	TRBV29-1
SAHGLAGVAETQY	TRBV20-1
ASSQDRRLAGGHEQY	TRBV4-3
ATSWTGQSSEQY	TRBV19
ASRQDAGTDTQY	TRBV12-3/TRBV12-4
ASSLNSGTSGGNEQF	TRBV4-2
ASSYGVFQPQH	TRBV6-5
AISEPSRSGNQPQH	TRBV10-3
ASVSTSSYNEQF	TRBV7-8
ASSPHLREGPNEQF	TRBV7-9
ASSPPQGYEQY	TRBV18
ASSLGQVLYGYT	TRBV5-6
ASSLEQLTGYNEQF	TRBV5-1
ASSSRWAQY	TRBV12-3/TRBV12-4
ASSLDQKNIQY	TRBV7-2
ASSQDLNRGRNYGYT	TRBV4-2
ASSEKARGLSWETGELF	TRBV6-1
ASSQAQLASYNEQF	TRBV14
ASSLSDRGYTDTQY	TRBV7-9
ASSFSTRQGGGYT	TRBV27